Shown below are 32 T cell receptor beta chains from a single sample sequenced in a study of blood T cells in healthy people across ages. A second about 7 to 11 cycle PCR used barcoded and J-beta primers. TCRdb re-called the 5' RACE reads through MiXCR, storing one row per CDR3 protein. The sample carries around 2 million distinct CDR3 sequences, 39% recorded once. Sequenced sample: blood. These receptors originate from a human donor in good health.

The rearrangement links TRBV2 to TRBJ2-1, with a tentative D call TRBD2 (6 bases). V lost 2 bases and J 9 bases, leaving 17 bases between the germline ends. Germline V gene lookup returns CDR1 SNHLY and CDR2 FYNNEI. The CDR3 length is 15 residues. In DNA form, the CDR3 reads TGTGCCAGCAGTGAAAGTCGACTAGGGGTAGGTGAGCAGTTCTTC. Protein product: CASSESRLGVGEQFF.

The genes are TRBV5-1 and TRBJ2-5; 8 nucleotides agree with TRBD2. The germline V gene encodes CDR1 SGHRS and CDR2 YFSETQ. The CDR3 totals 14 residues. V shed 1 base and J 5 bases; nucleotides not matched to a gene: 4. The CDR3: CASSLRGGAETQYF. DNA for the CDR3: TGCGCCAGCAGCTTGCGGGGGGGTGCTGAGACCCAGTACTTC.

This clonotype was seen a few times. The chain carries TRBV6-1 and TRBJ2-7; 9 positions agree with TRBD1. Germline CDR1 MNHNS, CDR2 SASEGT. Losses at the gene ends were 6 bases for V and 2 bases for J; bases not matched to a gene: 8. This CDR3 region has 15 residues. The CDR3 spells CASRDRQGGTYEQYF. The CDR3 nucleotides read TGTGCCAGCAGAGACCGACAGGGGGGTACCTACGAGCAGTACTTC.

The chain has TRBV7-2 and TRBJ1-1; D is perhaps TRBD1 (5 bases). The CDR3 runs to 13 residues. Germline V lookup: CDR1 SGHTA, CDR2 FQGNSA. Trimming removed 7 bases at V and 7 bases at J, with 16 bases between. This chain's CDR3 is CASTLFREDEAFF. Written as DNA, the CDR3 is TGTGCCAGCACCTTGTTCAGGGAAGATGAAGCTTTCTTT.

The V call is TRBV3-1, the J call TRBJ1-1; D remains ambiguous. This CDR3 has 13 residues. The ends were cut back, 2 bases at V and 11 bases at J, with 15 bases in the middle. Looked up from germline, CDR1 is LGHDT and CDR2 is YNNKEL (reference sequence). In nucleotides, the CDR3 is TGTGCCAGCAGCCAACGGAATATGTGGGAGGCTTTCTTT. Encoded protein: CASSQRNMWEAFF.

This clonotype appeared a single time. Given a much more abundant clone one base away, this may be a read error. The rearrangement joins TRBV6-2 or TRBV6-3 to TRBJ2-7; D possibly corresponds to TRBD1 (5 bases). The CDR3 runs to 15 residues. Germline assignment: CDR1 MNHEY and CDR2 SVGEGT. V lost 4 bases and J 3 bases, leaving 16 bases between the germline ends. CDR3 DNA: TGTGCCAGCAGTTCCCACTCAGGGCCTCGCTACGAGCAGTACTTC. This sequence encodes CASSSHSGPRYEQYF.

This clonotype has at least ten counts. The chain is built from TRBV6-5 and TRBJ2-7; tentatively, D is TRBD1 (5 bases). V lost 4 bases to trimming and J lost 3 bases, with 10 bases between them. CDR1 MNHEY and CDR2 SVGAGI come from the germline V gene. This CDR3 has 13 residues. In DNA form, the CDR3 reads TGTGCCAGCAGTTCTTCAGGGAACTACGAGCAGTACTTC. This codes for CASSSSGNYEQYF.

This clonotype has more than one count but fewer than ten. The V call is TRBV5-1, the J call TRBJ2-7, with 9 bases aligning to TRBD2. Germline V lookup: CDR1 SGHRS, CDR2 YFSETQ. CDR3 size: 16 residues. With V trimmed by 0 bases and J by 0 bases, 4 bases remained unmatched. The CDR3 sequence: CASSLAVTSGSYEQYF. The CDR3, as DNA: TGCGCCAGCAGCTTGGCGGTGACTAGCGGCTCCTACGAGCAGTACTTC. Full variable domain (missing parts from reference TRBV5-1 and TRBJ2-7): KAGVTQTPRYLIKTRGQQVTLSCSPISGHRSVSWYQQTPGQGLQFLFEYFSETQRNKGNFPGRFSGRQFSNSRSEMNVSTLELGDSALYLCASSLAVTSGSYEQYFGPGTRLTVT.

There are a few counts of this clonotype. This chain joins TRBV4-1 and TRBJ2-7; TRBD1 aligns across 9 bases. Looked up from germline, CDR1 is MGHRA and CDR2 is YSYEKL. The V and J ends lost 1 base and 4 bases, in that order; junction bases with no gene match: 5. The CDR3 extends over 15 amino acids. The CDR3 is CASSQVTGGQYEQYF. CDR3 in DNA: TGCGCCAGCAGCCAAGTGACAGGGGGTCAGTACGAGCAGTACTTC.

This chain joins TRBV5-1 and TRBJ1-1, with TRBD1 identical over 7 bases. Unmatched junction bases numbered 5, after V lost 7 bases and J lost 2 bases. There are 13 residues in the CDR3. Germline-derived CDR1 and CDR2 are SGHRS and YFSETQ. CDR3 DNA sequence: TGCGCCAGCGGACGGGACAGCAACACTGAAGCTTTCTTT. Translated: CASGRDSNTEAFF.

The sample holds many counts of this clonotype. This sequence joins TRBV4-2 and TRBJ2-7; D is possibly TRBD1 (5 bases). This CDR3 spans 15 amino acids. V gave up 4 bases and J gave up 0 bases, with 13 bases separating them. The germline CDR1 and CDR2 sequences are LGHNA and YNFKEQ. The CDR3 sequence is CASSPTQEFSYEQYF. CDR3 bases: TGTGCCAGCAGCCCAACACAGGAATTCTCCTACGAGCAGTACTTC.

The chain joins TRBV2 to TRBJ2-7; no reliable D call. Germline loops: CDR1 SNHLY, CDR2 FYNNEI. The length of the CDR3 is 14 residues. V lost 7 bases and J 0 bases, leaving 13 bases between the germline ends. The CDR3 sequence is CASTRLGPSYEQYF. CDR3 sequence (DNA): TGTGCCAGCACTAGACTCGGGCCCTCCTACGAGCAGTACTTC.

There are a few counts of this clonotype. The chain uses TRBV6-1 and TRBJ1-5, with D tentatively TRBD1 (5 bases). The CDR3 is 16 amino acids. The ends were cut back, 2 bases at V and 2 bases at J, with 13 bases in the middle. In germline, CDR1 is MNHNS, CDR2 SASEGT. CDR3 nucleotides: TGTGCCAGCAGTGAATACGGGACCTATGGCAATCAGCCCCAGCATTTT. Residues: CASSEYGTYGNQPQHF.

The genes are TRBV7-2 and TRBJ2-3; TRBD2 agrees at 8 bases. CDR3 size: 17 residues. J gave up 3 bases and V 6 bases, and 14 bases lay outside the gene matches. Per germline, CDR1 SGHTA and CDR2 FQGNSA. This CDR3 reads CASRKTAGAVKTDTQYF. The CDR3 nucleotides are TGTGCCAGCAGAAAAACAGCGGGGGCGGTGAAGACAGATACGCAGTATTTT.

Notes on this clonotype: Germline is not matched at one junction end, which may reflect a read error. In DNA, the CDR3 is TGCGCCAACAGCCTACAGGGGGCTAGGACTGAAGCTTTCTTC. As protein: CANSLQGARTEAFF. The rearrangement joins TRBV5-1 to TRBJ2-1, with 9 bases matching TRBD1. CDR1 and CDR2 (germline): SGHRS, YFSETQ. This CDR3 comprises 14 residues.

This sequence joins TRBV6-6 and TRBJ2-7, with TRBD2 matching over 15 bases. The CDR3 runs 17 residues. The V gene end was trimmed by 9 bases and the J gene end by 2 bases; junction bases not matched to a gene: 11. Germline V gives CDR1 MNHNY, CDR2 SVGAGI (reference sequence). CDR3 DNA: TGTGCCAGTCAAGGACTAGCGGGGGGGATTGGGGCCTACGAGCAGTACTTC. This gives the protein CASQGLAGGIGAYEQYF.

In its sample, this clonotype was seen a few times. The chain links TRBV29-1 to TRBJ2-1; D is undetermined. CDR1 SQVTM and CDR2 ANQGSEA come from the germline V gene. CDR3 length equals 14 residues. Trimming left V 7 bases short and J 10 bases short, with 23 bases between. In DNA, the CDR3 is TGCAGCGCGGCTGGGCCAGCCAGCTCCTACGAGCAGTTCTTC. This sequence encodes CSAAGPASSYEQFF.

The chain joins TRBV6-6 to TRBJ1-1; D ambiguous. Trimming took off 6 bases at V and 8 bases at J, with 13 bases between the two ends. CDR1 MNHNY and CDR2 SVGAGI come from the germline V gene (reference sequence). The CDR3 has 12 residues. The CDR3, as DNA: TGTGCCAGCAGACAGAGGGAACTAGAAGCTTTCTTT. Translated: CASRQRELEAFF.

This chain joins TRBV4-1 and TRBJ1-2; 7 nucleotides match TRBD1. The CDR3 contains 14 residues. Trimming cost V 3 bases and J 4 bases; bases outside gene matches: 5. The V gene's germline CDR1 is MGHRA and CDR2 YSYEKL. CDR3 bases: TGCGCCAGCAGCCAGACAGGGATTAGCTATGGCTACACCTTC. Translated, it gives CASSQTGISYGYTF.

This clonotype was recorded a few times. The DNA of the CDR3 is TGTGCCAGCAGCCGGAGGGGAGCCCACAATGAGCAGTTCTTC. Its protein product is CASSRRGAHNEQFF. V gene TRBV7-2 combines with J gene TRBJ2-1; TRBD2 might be the D (6 bases). The germline V and J ends were trimmed by 5 bases and 5 bases, with 13 bases remaining between them. CDR3 length: 14 residues. CDR1 and CDR2 from the germline V gene are SGHTA and FQGNSA. The whole variable domain, filled in from reference TRBV7-2 and TRBJ2-1, reads GAGVSQSPSNKVTEKGKDVELRCDPISGHTALYWYRQSLGQGLEFLIYFQGNSAPDKSGLPSDRFSAERTGGSVSTLTIQRTQQEDSAVYLCASSRRGAHNEQFFGPGTRLTVL.

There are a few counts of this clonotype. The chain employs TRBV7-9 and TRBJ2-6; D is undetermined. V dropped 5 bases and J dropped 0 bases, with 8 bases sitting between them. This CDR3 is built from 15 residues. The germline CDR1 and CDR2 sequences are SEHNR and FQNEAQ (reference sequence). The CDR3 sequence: CASSPIFSGANVLTF. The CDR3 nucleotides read TGTGCCAGCAGCCCCATTTTCTCTGGGGCCAACGTCCTGACTTTC. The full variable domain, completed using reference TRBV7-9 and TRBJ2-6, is DTGVSQNPRHKITKRGQNVTFRCDPISEHNRLYWYRQTLGQGPEFLTYFQNEAQLEKSRLLSDRFSAERPKGSFSTLEIQRTEQGDSAMYLCASSPIFSGANVLTFGAGSRLTVL.

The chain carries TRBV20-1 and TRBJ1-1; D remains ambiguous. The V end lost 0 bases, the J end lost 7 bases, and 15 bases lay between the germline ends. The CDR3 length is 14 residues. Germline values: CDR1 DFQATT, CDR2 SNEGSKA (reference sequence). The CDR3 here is CSARDRYRDIEAFF. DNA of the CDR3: TGCAGTGCTAGAGATCGGTATAGAGACATTGAAGCTTTCTTT.

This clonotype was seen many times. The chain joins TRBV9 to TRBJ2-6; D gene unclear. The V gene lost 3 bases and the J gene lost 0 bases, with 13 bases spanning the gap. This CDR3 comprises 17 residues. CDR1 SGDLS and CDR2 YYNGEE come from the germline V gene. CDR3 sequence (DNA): TGTGCCAGCAGCGGACGACATGACCTCTCTGGGGCCAACGTCCTGACTTTC. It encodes CASSGRHDLSGANVLTF.

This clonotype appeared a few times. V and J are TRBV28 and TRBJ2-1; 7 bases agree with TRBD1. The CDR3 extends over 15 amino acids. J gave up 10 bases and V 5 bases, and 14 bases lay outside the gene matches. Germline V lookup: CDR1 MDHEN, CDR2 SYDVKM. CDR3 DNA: TGTGCCAGCAGTCTTTTGGCTGAGACAGGGTTCGAGCAGTTCTTC. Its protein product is CASSLLAETGFEQFF.

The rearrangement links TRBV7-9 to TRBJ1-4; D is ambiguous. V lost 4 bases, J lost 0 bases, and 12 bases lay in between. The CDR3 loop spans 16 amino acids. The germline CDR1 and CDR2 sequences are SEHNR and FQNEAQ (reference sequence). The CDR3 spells CASSSRLVATNEKLFF. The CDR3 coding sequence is TGTGCCAGCAGCTCCCGGCTGGTCGCAACTAATGAAAAACTGTTTTTT.

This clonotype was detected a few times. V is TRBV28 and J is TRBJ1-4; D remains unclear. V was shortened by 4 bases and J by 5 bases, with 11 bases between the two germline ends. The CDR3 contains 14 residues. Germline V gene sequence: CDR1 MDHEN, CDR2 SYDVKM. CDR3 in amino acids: CASSSHEANEKLFF. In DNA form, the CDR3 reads TGTGCCAGCAGTTCCCACGAGGCAAATGAAAAACTGTTTTTT.

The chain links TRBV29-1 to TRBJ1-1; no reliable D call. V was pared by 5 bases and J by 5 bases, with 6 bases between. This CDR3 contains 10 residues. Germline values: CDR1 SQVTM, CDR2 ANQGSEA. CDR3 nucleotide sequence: TGCAGCGTTCGCCATACTGAAGCTTTCTTT. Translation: CSVRHTEAFF.

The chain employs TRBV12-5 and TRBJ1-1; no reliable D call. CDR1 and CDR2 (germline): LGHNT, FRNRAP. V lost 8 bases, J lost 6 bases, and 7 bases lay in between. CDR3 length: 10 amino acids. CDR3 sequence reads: CASLEAEAFF. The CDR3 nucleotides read TGTGCTAGTCTCGAGGCTGAAGCTTTCTTT.

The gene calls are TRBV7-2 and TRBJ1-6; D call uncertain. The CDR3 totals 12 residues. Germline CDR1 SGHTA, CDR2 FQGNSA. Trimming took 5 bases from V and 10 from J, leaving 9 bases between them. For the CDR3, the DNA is TGTGCCAGCAGCCACCCTAAATCACCCCTCCACTTT. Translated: CASSHPKSPLHF.

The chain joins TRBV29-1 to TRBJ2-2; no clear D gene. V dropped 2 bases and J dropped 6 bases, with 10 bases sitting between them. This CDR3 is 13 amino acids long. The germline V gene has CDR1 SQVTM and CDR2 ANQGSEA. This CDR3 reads CSVESGPPGELFF. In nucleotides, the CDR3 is TGCAGCGTTGAATCAGGACCGCCCGGGGAGCTGTTTTTT.

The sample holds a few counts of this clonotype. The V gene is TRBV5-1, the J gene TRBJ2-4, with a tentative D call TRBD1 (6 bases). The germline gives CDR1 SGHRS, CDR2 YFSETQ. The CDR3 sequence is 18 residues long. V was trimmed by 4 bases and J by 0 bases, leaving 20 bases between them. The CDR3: CASSPTGITPLAKNIQYF. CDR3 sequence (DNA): TGCGCCAGCAGCCCAACAGGGATTACACCCTTAGCCAAAAACATTCAGTACTTC. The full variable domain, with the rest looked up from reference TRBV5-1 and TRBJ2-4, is KAGVTQTPRYLIKTRGQQVTLSCSPISGHRSVSWYQQTPGQGLQFLFEYFSETQRNKGNFPGRFSGRQFSNSRSEMNVSTLELGDSALYLCASSPTGITPLAKNIQYFGAGTRLSVL.

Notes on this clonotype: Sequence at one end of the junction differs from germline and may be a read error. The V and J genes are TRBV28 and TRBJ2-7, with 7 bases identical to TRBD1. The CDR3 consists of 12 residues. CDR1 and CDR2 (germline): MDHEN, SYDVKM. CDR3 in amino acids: CTSRSTGSKQYF. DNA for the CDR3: TGTACCAGCAGGTCGACAGGGAGTAAGCAGTACTTC. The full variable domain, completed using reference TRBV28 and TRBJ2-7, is DVKVTQSSRYLVKRTGEKVFLECVQDMDHENMFWYRQDPGLGLRLIYFSYDVKMKEKGDIPEGYSVSREKKERFSLILESASTNQTSMYLCTSRSTGSKQYFGPGTRLTVT.